The T cell receptor (beta chain) described here comes from a study of cytomegalovirus exposure and HLA in healthy donors. Study-level points and caveats: A likely sequencing artifact accounted for one observed cluster of highly shared sequence variants.

V lost 4 bases and J lost 2; bases outside the gene matches: 6. Germline V gene data show CDR1 as LNHDA and CDR2 as SQIVND (reference sequence). The CDR3 consists of 15 residues. Note on this clone: Its matching antigen is unknown.

This PCR relied on a set of 60 Vbeta primers and 13 Jbeta primers. The data were produced by immunoSEQ multiplex PCR, yet TCRdb's version contains in-frame clones alone and is incomplete. The sample gives over 150,000 clones, 80% of which show up once; approximately 5.6% is in the top ten. The chain combines TRBV19 with TRBJ2-7, with 9 bases fitting TRBD2. Sequences were obtained from PBMCs. The sequence was collected from a woman aged 40-49 years in good health and CMV-seropositive. CDR3 residues: CASSSNSGGTYEQYF. In DNA, the CDR3 is TGTGCCAGTAGTAGCAATAGCGGGGGCACCTACGAGCAGTACTTC.